Presented here are 30 T cell receptor beta chains from one specimen sequenced in a study of blood T cell repertoires in COVID-19. Method: immunoSEQ multiplex PCR; TCRdb's copy keeps in-frame clones and lacks some. The data show some 320,000 clones, 90% to 95% seen once. Specimen: PBMCs or T cells enriched from blood (not recorded which). The receptors come from a young woman who had been exposed to COVID-19.

About this clone: Other DNA sequences of this sample code for an identical CDR3. The V call is TRBV5-1, the J call TRBJ1-2; unclear D gene. The CDR3 length is 13 residues. Looked up from germline, CDR1 is SGHRS and CDR2 is YFSETQ. V lost 4 bases, J lost 5 bases, and 12 bases lay in between. The CDR3 DNA follows: TGCGCCAGCAGCCCAGATACGGGTTATGGCTACACCTTC. Residues: CASSPDTGYGYTF.

The chain joins TRBV7-9 to TRBJ1-6, with 8 bases that match TRBD1. This CDR3 region has 15 residues. Per germline, CDR1 SEHNR and CDR2 FQNEAQ (reference sequence). V lost 6 bases and J lost 5; bases outside the gene matches: 6. DNA for the CDR3: TGTGCCAGCAGTCGCTTGACAGGGGATAATTCACCCCTCCACTTT. As protein: CASSRLTGDNSPLHF.

V gene TRBV5-4 combines with J gene TRBJ2-5; the match to TRBD1 covers 9 bases. Unmatched junction bases numbered 7, after V lost 5 bases and J lost 5 bases. The CDR3 loop spans 14 amino acids. Germline V gene lookup returns CDR1 SGHNT and CDR2 YYREEE (reference sequence). Here the CDR3 DNA reads TGTGCCAGCAGAAGACAGGGGGTAGGGGAGACCCAGTACTTC. As protein: CASRRQGVGETQYF. The full variable domain, in which reference TRBV5-4 and TRBJ2-5 provide the parts outside the CDR3, is ETGVTQSPTHLIKTRGQQVTLRCSSQSGHNTVSWYQQALGQGPQFIFQYYREEENGRGNFPPRFSGLQFPNYSSELNVNALELDDSALYLCASRRQGVGETQYFGPGTRLLVL.

V usage is TRBV5-1 and J usage is TRBJ1-1; no clear D gene. Germline-derived CDR1 and CDR2 are SGHRS and YFSETQ. V dropped 3 bases and J dropped 4 bases, with 10 bases sitting between them. CDR3 length: 13 amino acids. The CDR3 loop reads CASSSRVLTEAFF. For the CDR3, the DNA is TGCGCCAGCAGCTCCCGGGTCCTCACTGAAGCTTTCTTT.

This clone was observed once. The J gene is TRBJ2-1, the V gene TRBV7-9, with no clear D. The CDR3 has 13 residues. CDR1 is SEHNR and CDR2 is FQNEAQ in the germline V gene (reference sequence). Trimming removed 5 bases at V and 8 bases at J, with 13 bases between. CDR3 protein: CASSTDLVHEQFF. The CDR3 coding sequence is TGTGCCAGCAGCACAGACCTTGTTCATGAGCAGTTCTTC.

The chain is built from TRBV29-1 and TRBJ1-2, with a possible D match to TRBD1 (6 bases). The length of the CDR3 is 15 residues. V lost 4 bases and J lost 8, with 23 bases in between. Germline-derived CDR1 and CDR2 are SQVTM and ANQGSEA. CDR3 in DNA: TGCAGCGTTGCGTACCAACGGGACACCTATCAGGGCTACACCTTC. Protein product: CSVAYQRDTYQGYTF.

The chain employs TRBV4-2 and TRBJ1-2; 7 nucleotides line up with TRBD1. The ends lost 4 bases at V and 2 bases at J; junction bases unmatched: 13. The CDR3 extends over 17 amino acids. Germline V lookup: CDR1 LGHNA, CDR2 YNFKEQ. The CDR3 reads CASSPGQMTGKNYGYTF. Written as DNA, the CDR3 is TGTGCCAGCAGCCCGGGACAGATGACAGGAAAAAACTATGGCTACACCTTC.

The V call is TRBV27, the J call TRBJ1-5, with D possibly being TRBD1 (6 bases). Germline CDR1 and CDR2: MNHEY and SMNVEV (reference sequence). The CDR3 spans 15 residues. Trimming took 4 bases from V and 4 from J, leaving 14 bases between them. DNA of the CDR3: TGTGCCAGCAGTTCCTCGGGACACCTAAATCAGCCCCAGCATTTT. Encoded protein: CASSSSGHLNQPQHF.

The chain couples TRBV9 to TRBJ2-5; TRBD1 aligns across 9 bases. The junction had 4 bases not matched to a gene; V was cut back by 4 bases and J by 3 bases. CDR1 SGDLS and CDR2 YYNGEE come from the germline V gene. The CDR3 is 14 residues long. Here the CDR3 DNA reads TGTGCCAGCAGCTCCTGGACAGGGGAAGAGACCCAGTACTTC. Translation: CASSSWTGEETQYF.

The chain has TRBV6-5 and TRBJ2-1, with D possibly TRBD1 on 5 matching bases. CDR1 MNHEY and CDR2 SVGAGI come from the germline V gene. The CDR3 has 15 residues. V gave up 5 bases and J gave up 0 bases, with 11 bases separating them. The CDR3 loop is CASSPLGHSYNEQFF. The DNA of the CDR3 is TGTGCCAGCAGTCCCCTGGGGCACTCCTACAATGAGCAGTTCTTC.

This chain uses TRBV29-1 with TRBJ1-2, with a possible D match to TRBD1 (6 bases). CDR1 is SQVTM and CDR2 is ANQGSEA in the germline V gene. The CDR3 is 13 residues long. The V end was cut by 4 bases, the J end by 6 bases, with 15 bases between. The CDR3 here is CSVAHRVGDGYTF. The CDR3 bases are TGCAGCGTTGCCCACAGGGTAGGAGATGGCTACACCTTC.

The CDR3: CASSDTRGKQPQHF. The DNA of the CDR3 is TGTGCCAGCAGCGACACTCGGGGGAAACAGCCCCAGCATTTT. V and J are TRBV7-8 and TRBJ1-5; D perhaps matches TRBD1 (5 bases). Trimming stripped 5 bases from V and 7 bases from J, with 15 bases between. This CDR3 comprises 14 residues. CDR1 is SGHVS, CDR2 FQNEAQ, per germline.

This rearrangement joins TRBV10-3 to TRBJ1-3, with TRBD1 identical over 10 bases. With 10 bases clipped from V and 2 bases from J, the junction kept 5 bases outside the gene matches. CDR1 is ENHRY, CDR2 SYGVKD, per germline. The CDR3 length is 14 residues. The CDR3 here is CATRGQGAGNTIYF. Written as DNA, the CDR3 is TGTGCCACCCGAGGACAGGGGGCTGGAAACACCATATATTTT.

The chain couples TRBV7-3 to TRBJ2-3; 7 bases line up with TRBD2. Germline V gene lookup returns CDR1 SGHTA and CDR2 FQGTGA. The CDR3 runs 16 residues. The V segment lost 3 bases and the J segment 6 bases; nucleotides outside the gene matches: 12. The CDR3 reads CASSFIAGPKRDTQYF. The CDR3 nucleotides read TGTGCCAGCAGCTTCATAGCGGGCCCGAAACGGGATACGCAGTATTTT.

The J gene is TRBJ1-2, the V gene TRBV19; D unresolved. Germline CDR1 and CDR2: LNHDA and SQIVND (reference sequence). V was cut by 10 bases and J by 4 bases, with 10 bases left in between. This CDR3 is built from 11 residues. The CDR3 spells CATQNLYGYTF. Written as DNA, the CDR3 is TGTGCCACCCAGAACCTCTATGGCTACACCTTC.

The gene calls are TRBV5-6 and TRBJ1-4, with no clear D. There are 16 residues in the CDR3. The V and J ends lost 0 bases and 7 bases respectively, with 16 bases between them. Germline V gives CDR1 SGHDT, CDR2 YYEEEE. CDR3 in amino acids: CASSLAAGFSGEKLFF. DNA of the CDR3: TGTGCCAGCAGCTTGGCGGCGGGGTTCTCGGGTGAAAAACTGTTTTTT.

This clone was found once. This sequence joins TRBV4-1 and TRBJ1-4; D gene ambiguous. CDR1 MGHRA and CDR2 YSYEKL come from the germline V gene. The length of the CDR3 is 15 residues. V was pared by 1 base and J by 7 bases, with 13 bases between. CDR3 protein: CASSQVSTFTEKLFF. DNA for the CDR3: TGCGCCAGCAGCCAAGTATCAACATTCACTGAAAAACTGTTTTTT.

The V and J genes are TRBV7-9 and TRBJ1-2, with D possibly being TRBD1 (5 bases). V was clipped by 0 bases and J by 8 bases, with 13 bases between them. Germline CDR1 and CDR2: SEHNR and FQNEAQ (reference sequence). CDR3 length: 14 amino acids. The CDR3 loop is CASSLAPGLEGYTF. The DNA of the CDR3 is TGTGCCAGCAGCTTAGCCCCAGGGTTGGAAGGCTACACCTTC.

This chain joins TRBV6-4 and TRBJ2-7; 11 nucleotides match TRBD2. V lost 4 bases, J lost 3 bases, and 5 bases stayed unmatched. Per the germline V gene, CDR1 is MRHNA and CDR2 is SNTAGT. CDR3 length: 15 residues. The CDR3 coding sequence is TGTGCCAGCAGTGCGCTAGCGGGGGGTTACTACGAGCAGTACTTC. Translation gives CASSALAGGYYEQYF.

The rearrangement joins TRBV6-5 to TRBJ1-2; 8 bases map to TRBD1. Germline assignment: CDR1 MNHEY and CDR2 SVGAGI. V was pared by 6 bases and J by 13 bases, with 16 bases of the junction left unmatched. This CDR3 is 14 amino acids long. The CDR3 sequence: CASRRGGDRFSLTF. The CDR3 DNA is TGTGCCAGCAGGAGGGGGGGGGACAGGTTTTCTCTCACCTTC.

The J gene is TRBJ2-2, the V gene TRBV11-2, with TRBD2 identical over 7 bases. After removal of 1 base from V and 6 bases from J, the junction contained 5 bases not matched to a gene. CDR1 SGHAT and CDR2 FQNNGV come from the germline V gene. The CDR3 contains 15 residues. The CDR3 sequence: CASSLGQGGAGELFF. CDR3 nucleotide sequence: TGTGCCAGCAGCTTAGGGCAGGGAGGGGCCGGGGAGCTGTTTTTT.

This sequence joins TRBV7-2 and TRBJ2-7, with D tentatively TRBD1 (8 bases). V lost 1 base to trimming and J lost 1 base, with 11 bases between them. The CDR3 extends over 15 amino acids. Germline CDR1 reads SGHTA; CDR2 reads FQGNSA. This CDR3 reads CASSLVQGGSYEQYF. DNA of the CDR3: TGTGCCAGCAGCTTAGTACAGGGGGGGTCCTACGAGCAGTACTTC.

The rearrangement joins TRBV24-1 to TRBJ1-1, with 8 bases matching TRBD1. The V segment lost 3 bases and the J segment 12 bases; nucleotides outside the gene matches: 11. The CDR3 has 14 residues. CDR1 is KGHDR, CDR2 SFDVKD, per germline. The CDR3 spells CATSDATDRGGTFF. The CDR3 DNA sequence: TGTGCCACCAGTGATGCAACAGACAGGGGTGGGACTTTCTTT.

The rearrangement links TRBV6-5 to TRBJ1-5; D remains unclear. The CDR3 is 14 amino acids. Germline values: CDR1 MNHEY, CDR2 SVGAGI. Trimming cost V 6 bases and J 2 bases, with 11 bases left between them. In DNA form, the CDR3 reads TGTGCCAGCAGCTCCGGGAGGGGCAATCAGCCCCAGCATTTT. Translating gives CASSSGRGNQPQHF.

V and J are TRBV27 and TRBJ1-2, with 9 bases aligning to TRBD1. There are 17 residues in the CDR3. V trimming: 4 bases; J trimming: 6 bases; junction bases outside the gene matches: 15. The germline V gene encodes CDR1 MNHEY and CDR2 SMNVEV (reference sequence). This CDR3 is CASSSTSGTGMGNGYTF. The CDR3 DNA reads TGTGCCAGCAGTTCAACTTCCGGGACAGGGATGGGAAATGGCTACACCTTC.

The genes are TRBV4-3 and TRBJ1-2; a possible D gene is TRBD1 (5 bases). The V end lost 4 bases, the J end lost 0 bases, and 9 bases lay between the germline ends. This CDR3 has 14 amino acids. CDR1 LGHNA and CDR2 YSLEER come from the germline V gene. CDR3 in amino acids: CASSPGLTNYGYTF. CDR3 sequence (DNA): TGCGCCAGCAGCCCGGGACTGACTAACTATGGCTACACCTTC.

V and J are TRBV4-3 and TRBJ1-1, with D tentatively TRBD1 (5 bases). The germline gives CDR1 LGHNA, CDR2 YSLEER. Trimming stripped 2 bases from V and 2 bases from J, with 12 bases between. CDR3 length: 15 residues. The CDR3 protein is CASSQPEDRNTEAFF. CDR3 DNA sequence: TGCGCCAGCAGCCAACCCGAAGACAGAAACACTGAAGCTTTCTTT.

The chain joins TRBV6-5 to TRBJ1-6; D ambiguous. V lost 6 bases and J lost 7, with 10 bases in between. The CDR3 runs 13 residues. CDR1 and CDR2 (germline): MNHEY, SVGAGI. For the CDR3, the DNA is TGTGCCAGCAGGGCAGGCGTAAATTCACCCCTCCACTTT. This sequence encodes CASRAGVNSPLHF.

The chain recombines TRBV21-1 with TRBJ2-3; TRBD1 is the table's D call and was not checked against the DNA. TRBV21-1 is described as a pseudogene. CDR3 length: 19 residues. The CDR3 sequence is CASSRLASGQGTHQDTQYF. As DNA, the CDR3 is TGTGCCAGCAGCAGATTGGCCTCGGGACAGGGGACTCACCAAGATACGCAGTATTTT.

The V call is TRBV29-1, the J call TRBJ1-2; D unresolved. Germline CDR1 reads SQVTM; CDR2 reads ANQGSEA. V was pared by 1 base and J by 8 bases, with 29 bases between. This CDR3 spans 18 amino acids. The CDR3 DNA sequence: TGCAGCGTTGAAGCGCGGATGGAGGGAGGGAGCGGGGTGAAGGGCTACACCTTC. Translating gives CSVEARMEGGSGVKGYTF.